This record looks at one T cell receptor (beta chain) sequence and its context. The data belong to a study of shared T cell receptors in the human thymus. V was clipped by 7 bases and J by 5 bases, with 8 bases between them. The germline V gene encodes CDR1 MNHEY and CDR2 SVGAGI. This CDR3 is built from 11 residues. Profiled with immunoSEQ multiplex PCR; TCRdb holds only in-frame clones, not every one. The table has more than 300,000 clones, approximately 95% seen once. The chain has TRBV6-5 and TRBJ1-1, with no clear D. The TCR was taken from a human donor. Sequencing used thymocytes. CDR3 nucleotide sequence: TGTGCCAGCAAGAGGCATACTGAAGCTTTCTTT. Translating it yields CASKRHTEAFF.